This T cell receptor (beta chain) derives from a study of control samples from healthy donors and cancer patients. The repertoire was sequenced with immunoSEQ multiplex PCR; TCRdb's copy has only in-frame clones and lacks some. Of tens of thousands of clones in the sample, roughly 83% were seen once. Germline lookup yields CDR1 LGHDT and CDR2 YNNKEL (reference sequence). CDR3 length: 15 amino acids. J lost 5 bases, V lost 3 bases, and 5 bases had no gene match. The TCR originated in a man in his 70s with lung cancer. This chain joins TRBV3-1 (or the pseudogene TRBV3-2) and TRBJ2-2; 8 bases line up with TRBD1. The source material was PBMCs. DNA of the CDR3: TGTGCCAGCAGCCACGGACAGGGTCGAACCGGGGAGCTGTTTTTT. This gives the protein CASSHGQGRTGELFF.